A single T cell receptor beta chain is shown here with its context. It lacks a known antigen. It has no much larger one-base neighbor in the sample; base qualities were not kept. The immunoSEQ Assay, a bias-controlled multiplex PCR, was used to amplify TCRbeta CDR3 regions from genomic DNA. Turning to the authors' computational methods: The number of nucleated cells in each sample was estimated from the amplification of reference gene primers within the assay. To quantify the absolute abundance of each unique TCRbeta CDR3 rearrangement, sequence reads were collapsed and filtered. For each sample, productive Simpson clonality was calculated as the square root of Simpson's diversity index across productive rearrangements. TCRdb took over this immuneACCESS table, retaining in-frame rearrangements with V and J assigned. Such tables are incomplete; in checked studies, under half of the missing clones stem from an unresolved V gene, and the remainder is unexplained. The DNA was the basis for D and trimming; V, J and clone size are from that table. The sample table records about 110,000 clones; over 75% of these occur just once. The ten most abundant clones make up around a fifth of the sample.

Each collaborating institution followed its own protocols to collect whole blood in K2EDTA tubes. For TCRbeta analysis, collaborators shipped samples in one of three forms: frozen whole blood, isolated PBMCs, or DNA extracted from either of those sample types. From the cysteine up to the phenylalanine, the CDR3 has a length of 13 residues. Of the read, only the CDR3 DNA is kept; its 39 bases are in frame from base 1. CDR1 and CDR2 (LNHDA, SQIVND) derive from the germline V gene (reference sequence). The V and J ends are trimmed by 4 bases and 3 bases, leaving 9 bases between them. These data come from a study of blood T cell repertoires in COVID-19 (dated by TCRdb to between 2020 and 2021). Concerning the study at large: The collaborator samples originated in the United States, Italy and Spain and spanned the acute and convalescent phases of COVID-19. Where HLA class I and class II types were available, the types were taken from metadata supplied by the sample provider, not from assay-based typing. Deeply sampled blood TCRbeta repertoires from subjects exposed to, actively infected with, or recovered from COVID-19 were included in the dataset. The repertoires were released in a freely available public database intended as a resource for research on the immune response to SARS-CoV-2. Nearly every sample came with metadata listing a de-identified subject ID, COVID-19 status, age in years and sex. The material from the prospective study consisted of cDNA or gDNA derived from T cells, B-cell-depleted T cells, or PBMCs. The samples were drawn from the first 160 participants of the ongoing ImmuneRACE study and from 1,254 subjects provided by 6 global collaborators.

What the study reported, not specific to this receptor: How much clinical and demographic metadata was included differed by source and by participant, and the metadata was provided uncurated.

The chain joins TRBV19 to TRBJ1-2; the D gene is unclear. The source material was peripheral blood. The source of this sequence is a man in his 70s with active or convalescent COVID-19. The nucleotide sequence reads TGTGCCAGTAGTACCGTTGTAGACTATGGCTACACCTTC. Translated, it gives CASSTVVDYGYTF.